A selection of T cell receptor beta chains follows, all from one sample in a study of blood T cell repertoires in COVID-19. Here immunoSEQ multiplex PCR was the method, and the copy in TCRdb shows in-frame clones only, minus some. Of approximately 300,000 clones in the sample, around nine tenths are singletons; the top ten hold 6.5% to 8%. Material: peripheral blood. These receptors originate from a woman in her 30s with COVID-19, enrolled during active disease. CDR3s include the opening cysteine and the closing phenylalanine or tryptophan. D genes are given only for firm matches. The size entry is marked missing in some rows and otherwise reads once, few, many or a size class.

v_call	clone_size	j_call	d_call	cdr3_aa	cdr3_nt
TRBV7-3	-	TRBJ2-1	TRBD2	CASSLTESGSSYNEQFF	TGTGCCAGCAGCCTAACGGAGAGCGGGAGCTCCTACAATGAGCAGTTCTTC
TRBV6-6	-	TRBJ1-5	-	CASSQGGRRWSSNQPQHF	TGTGCCAGCAGTCAGGGAGGCCGGCGATGGAGTAGCAATCAGCCCCAGCATTTT
TRBV5-1	-	TRBJ2-2	TRBD1	CASSLGQGVPGELFF	TGCGCCAGCAGCTTGGGACAGGGGGTCCCCGGGGAGCTGTTTTTT
TRBV2	-	TRBJ1-5	-	CASSAGENQPQHF	TGTGCCAGCAGTGCAGGGGAGAATCAGCCCCAGCATTTT
TRBV24-1	-	TRBJ2-2	-	CATSDFRGNGELFF	TGTGCCACCAGTGATTTCCGGGGGAACGGGGAGCTGTTTTTT
TRBV7-2	-	TRBJ2-3	-	CASSFVSSTDTQYF	TGTGCCAGCAGCTTTGTTTCTAGCACAGATACGCAGTATTTT
TRBV7-2	-	TRBJ2-7	TRBD2	CASRLAGGLEQYF	TGTGCCAGCAGACTAGCGGGGGGCCTCGAGCAGTACTTC
TRBV19	few	TRBJ1-6	-	CASSIQRFNSPLHF	TGTGCCAGTAGTATACAACGGTTCAATTCACCCCTCCACTTT
TRBV9	-	TRBJ1-6	-	CASSVGAINSPLHF	TGTGCCAGCAGCGTAGGGGCAATTAATTCACCCCTCCACTTT
TRBV19	once	TRBJ2-7	TRBD2	CASLNSGVRDEQYF	TGTGCCAGCCTCAATAGCGGGGTCCGGGACGAGCAGTACTTC
TRBV5-5	-	TRBJ2-1	-	CASSLAEGRGNEQFF	TGTGCCAGCAGCTTGGCCGAGGGGAGGGGGAATGAGCAGTTCTTC
TRBV5-1	few	TRBJ1-1	-	CASSLGARNTEAFF	TGCGCCAGCAGCTTAGGGGCGCGGAACACTGAAGCTTTCTTT
TRBV28	-	TRBJ2-7	TRBD2	CASSQIAGRWGEQYF	TGTGCCAGCAGCCAGATAGCGGGCAGGTGGGGCGAGCAGTACTTC
TRBV7-3	-	TRBJ2-2	TRBD2	CASSSRTSGTGELFF	TGTGCCAGCAGCTCCCGGACTAGCGGCACCGGGGAGCTGTTTTTT
TRBV10-3	once	TRBJ2-2	-	CAISEREGTGELFF	TGTGCCATCAGTGAGCGGGAAGGGACCGGGGAGCTGTTTTTT
TRBV19	-	TRBJ2-1	TRBD2	CASLPTSTTSGRGNEQFF	TGTGCCAGTCTTCCCACCTCAACGACTAGCGGGAGAGGTAATGAGCAGTTCTTC
TRBV6-4	few	TRBJ2-1	TRBD2	CASSDAGVTYNEQFF	TGTGCCAGCAGTGACGCGGGAGTAACCTACAATGAGCAGTTCTTC
TRBV28	-	TRBJ2-7	-	CASSQDNYEQYF	TGTGCCAGCAGTCAAGACAACTACGAGCAGTACTTC
TRBV5-4	-	TRBJ2-3	TRBD1	CASSRDRGRRDTQYF	TGTGCCAGCAGCCGGGACAGGGGGCGAAGAGATACGCAGTATTTT
TRBV3-1/TRBV3-2	-	TRBJ2-5	TRBD2	CASSLDAGVVGETQYF	TGTGCCAGCAGCCTTGACGCGGGGGTCGTTGGGGAGACCCAGTACTTC
TRBV29-1	-	TRBJ1-2	-	CSFWGGAGGYTF	TGCAGCTTTTGGGGGGGCGCGGGAGGCTACACCTTC
TRBV4-1	-	TRBJ2-2	-	CASSQIGGSNTGELFF	TGCGCCAGCAGCCAAATAGGGGGTTCCAACACCGGGGAGCTGTTTTTT
TRBV24-1	-	TRBJ1-2	-	CATSDSLGAQGYTF	TGTGCCACCAGTGATTCCCTCGGAGCACAAGGCTACACCTTC
TRBV28	-	TRBJ2-5	TRBD2	CASNQRLAGVETQYF	TGTGCCAGCAATCAAAGACTAGCGGGAGTAGAGACCCAGTACTTC
TRBV5-4	-	TRBJ2-7	-	CASSRRGLYEQYF	TGTGCCAGCAGCCGTAGAGGCCTCTACGAGCAGTACTTC
TRBV19	-	TRBJ2-1	TRBD1	CASGTGAYNEQFF	TGTGCCAGCGGGACAGGGGCATACAATGAGCAGTTCTTC
TRBV4-3	-	TRBJ2-1	-	CASSQLTGWVDEQFF	TGCGCCAGCAGCCAACTCACAGGGTGGGTAGATGAGCAGTTCTTC
TRBV5-1	once	TRBJ1-1	TRBD1	CASSLAVGQGPQNTEAFF	TGCGCCAGCAGCTTGGCCGTAGGACAGGGACCGCAGAACACTGAAGCTTTCTTT
TRBV5-1	-	TRBJ2-3	-	CASSLTVGDTQYF	TGCGCCAGCAGCTTAACAGTTGGAGATACGCAGTATTTT
TRBV27	-	TRBJ2-5	TRBD1	CASSIQRTGGAPSETQYF	TGTGCCAGCAGTATCCAAAGGACAGGGGGCGCCCCGTCAGAGACCCAGTACTTC
TRBV12-3/TRBV12-4	once	TRBJ1-1	-	CASSLRANTEAFF	TGTGCCAGCAGTTTAAGAGCGAACACTGAAGCTTTCTTT
TRBV12-3/TRBV12-4	-	TRBJ2-1	-	CASSPGAYNEQFF	TGTGCCAGCAGTCCAGGGGCTTACAATGAGCAGTTCTTC
TRBV5-6	once	TRBJ2-5	-	CASSFAAYQETQYF	TGTGCCAGCAGTTTCGCGGCGTACCAAGAGACCCAGTACTTC
TRBV5-1	-	TRBJ1-5	-	CASSPSAGSNQPQHF	TGCGCCAGCAGCCCCTCAGCAGGGAGCAATCAGCCCCAGCATTTT
TRBV5-6	-	TRBJ2-3	TRBD2	CASSIGLAGITDTQYF	TGTGCCAGCAGCATCGGACTAGCGGGGATCACAGATACGCAGTATTTT
TRBV6-5	-	TRBJ1-5	-	CASSYSQVGNQPQHF	TGTGCCAGCAGTTACTCACAGGTGGGCAATCAGCCCCAGCATTTT
TRBV11-3	once	TRBJ2-1	-	CASSRVFLLASAEQFF	TGTGCCAGCAGCCGGGTTTTCCTTCTAGCGTCGGCTGAGCAGTTCTTC
TRBV4-1	-	TRBJ2-7	TRBD2	CASSHGTSGSYEQYF	TGCGCCAGCAGCCACGGGACTAGCGGGAGCTACGAGCAGTACTTC
TRBV6-5	once	TRBJ1-2	TRBD1	CASSRDRVDGYTF	TGTGCCAGCAGCCGGGACAGGGTGGATGGCTACACCTTC
TRBV5-5	-	TRBJ2-1	TRBD2	CASSLEGPSGNEQFF	TGTGCCAGCAGCTTGGAAGGGCCTAGCGGCAATGAGCAGTTCTTC
TRBV10-3	-	TRBJ2-1	TRBD2	CAISEEGRDEQFF	TGTGCCATCAGTGAAGAGGGGAGGGATGAGCAGTTCTTC
TRBV28	-	TRBJ2-1	TRBD1	CASQDRAPNEQFF	TGTGCCAGCCAGGACAGGGCGCCCAATGAGCAGTTCTTC
TRBV9	-	TRBJ2-1	-	CASSDDQDTPKRFF	TGTGCCAGCAGCGACGACCAGGACACCCCAAAACGGTTCTTC
TRBV5-5	-	TRBJ2-7	TRBD1	CASSQGQGEQYF	TGTGCCAGCAGCCAAGGACAGGGCGAGCAGTACTTC
TRBV27	-	TRBJ1-5	TRBD1	CASRKGTAQPQHF	TGTGCCAGCAGAAAGGGGACAGCTCAGCCCCAGCATTTT
TRBV24-1	-	TRBJ1-5	-	CATSDLGGVQPQHF	TGTGCCACCAGTGACCTGGGGGGGGTTCAGCCCCAGCATTTT
TRBV7-2	few	TRBJ2-7	-	CASSLVGQIFTYEQYF	TGTGCCAGCAGCTTAGTGGGACAAATTTTTACCTACGAGCAGTACTTC